This TCR beta chain derives from a study of T cell responses to AZD1222 COVID-19 vaccine. Study-level results: Among the donors, most were white British and more were female, and clonal diversity was possibly underestimated. Among those given AZD1222, only five to seven were seropositive at baseline. Vaccine-related CD4 TCRs covered spike, predominating at 160-218 and 743-854.

Clones were read by immunoSEQ multiplex PCR, and TCRdb kept only the in-frame ones, dropping some. The table lists 150,000 to 160,000 clones, approximately 87% of them singletons, with 8% to 10% in the top ten. Second-dose groups at about 4 or about 12 weeks were pooled. Remarks on this clone: Antigen unknown.

This specimen consisted of peripheral blood, obtained 28 days after the second AZD1222 dose. The source is an adult who received the AZD1222 COVID-19 vaccine.

The CDR3 coding sequence is TGTGCCAGCAGCCAGGGGTCCTGGGACCGCCAAGAGACCCAGTACTTC. This gives the protein CASSQGSWDRQETQYF. The V and J genes are TRBV7-9 and TRBJ2-5; possibly TRBD1 for D (6 bases). Germline values: CDR1 SEHNR, CDR2 FQNEAQ (reference sequence). V lost 5 bases and J 1 base, leaving 17 bases between the germline ends. The CDR3 spans 16 residues.